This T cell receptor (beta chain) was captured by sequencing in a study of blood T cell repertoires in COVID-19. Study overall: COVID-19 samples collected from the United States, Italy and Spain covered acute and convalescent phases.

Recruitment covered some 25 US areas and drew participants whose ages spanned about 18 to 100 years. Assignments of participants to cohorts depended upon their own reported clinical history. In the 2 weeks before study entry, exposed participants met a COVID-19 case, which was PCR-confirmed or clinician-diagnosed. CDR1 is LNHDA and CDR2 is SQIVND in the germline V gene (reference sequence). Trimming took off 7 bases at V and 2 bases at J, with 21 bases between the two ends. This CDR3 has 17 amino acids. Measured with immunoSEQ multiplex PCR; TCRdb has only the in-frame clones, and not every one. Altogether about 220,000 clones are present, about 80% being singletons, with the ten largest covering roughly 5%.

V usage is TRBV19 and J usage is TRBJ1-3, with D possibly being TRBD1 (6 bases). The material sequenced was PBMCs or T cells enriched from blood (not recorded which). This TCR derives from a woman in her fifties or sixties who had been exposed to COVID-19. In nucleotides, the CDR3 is TGTGCCAGTACCACCACTGTACATCCAGGGGCTGGAAACACCATATATTTT. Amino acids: CASTTTVHPGAGNTIYF. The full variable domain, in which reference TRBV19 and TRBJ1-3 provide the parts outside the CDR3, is DGGITQSPKYLFRKEGQNVTLSCEQNLNHDAMYWYRQDPGQGLRLIYYSQIVNDFQKGDIAEGYSVSREKKESFPLTVTSAQKNPTAFYLCASTTTVHPGAGNTIYFGEGSWLTVV.